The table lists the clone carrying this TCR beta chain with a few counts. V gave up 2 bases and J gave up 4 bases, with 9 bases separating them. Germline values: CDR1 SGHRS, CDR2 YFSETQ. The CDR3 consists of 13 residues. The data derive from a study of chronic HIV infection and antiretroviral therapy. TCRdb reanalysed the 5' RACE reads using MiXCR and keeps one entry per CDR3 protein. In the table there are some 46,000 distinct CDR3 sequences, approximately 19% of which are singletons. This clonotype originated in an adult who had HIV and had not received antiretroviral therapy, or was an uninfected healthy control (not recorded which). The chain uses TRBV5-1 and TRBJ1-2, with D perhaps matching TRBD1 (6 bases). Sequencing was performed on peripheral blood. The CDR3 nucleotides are TGCGCCAGCAGCTTAGGGGGAACCTATGGCTACACCTTC. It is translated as CASSLGGTYGYTF.